Described below is a single T cell receptor (beta chain) sequence and its context. Its antigen is not identified. The data stem from a study of cytomegalovirus exposure and HLA in healthy donors. Looking at the study overall: As an earlier analysis found, around 200 million T cells yielded about 100 million unique TCR beta sequences. Points from the study as a whole: A classifier reportedly called cytomegalovirus status with high sensitivity and specificity.

V was trimmed by 2 bases and J by 7 bases, leaving 17 bases between them. The CDR3 runs to 15 residues. Per germline, CDR1 MNHEY and CDR2 SVGAGI. Both 60 Vbeta primers and 13 Jbeta primers went into the PCR. The method was immunoSEQ multiplex PCR; TCRdb's version includes in-frame clones alone and lacks a portion of them. The table records about 52,000 clones, around 70% of them present only once. Source material: PBMCs. V usage is TRBV6-5 and J usage is TRBJ1-2; D might be TRBD1 (6 bases). The clonotype was recovered from a young man in good health and CMV-seronegative. Here the CDR3 reads CASSYGARGGSGYTF. DNA for the CDR3: TGTGCCAGCAGTTACGGGGCTAGAGGGGGTTCTGGCTACACCTTC.